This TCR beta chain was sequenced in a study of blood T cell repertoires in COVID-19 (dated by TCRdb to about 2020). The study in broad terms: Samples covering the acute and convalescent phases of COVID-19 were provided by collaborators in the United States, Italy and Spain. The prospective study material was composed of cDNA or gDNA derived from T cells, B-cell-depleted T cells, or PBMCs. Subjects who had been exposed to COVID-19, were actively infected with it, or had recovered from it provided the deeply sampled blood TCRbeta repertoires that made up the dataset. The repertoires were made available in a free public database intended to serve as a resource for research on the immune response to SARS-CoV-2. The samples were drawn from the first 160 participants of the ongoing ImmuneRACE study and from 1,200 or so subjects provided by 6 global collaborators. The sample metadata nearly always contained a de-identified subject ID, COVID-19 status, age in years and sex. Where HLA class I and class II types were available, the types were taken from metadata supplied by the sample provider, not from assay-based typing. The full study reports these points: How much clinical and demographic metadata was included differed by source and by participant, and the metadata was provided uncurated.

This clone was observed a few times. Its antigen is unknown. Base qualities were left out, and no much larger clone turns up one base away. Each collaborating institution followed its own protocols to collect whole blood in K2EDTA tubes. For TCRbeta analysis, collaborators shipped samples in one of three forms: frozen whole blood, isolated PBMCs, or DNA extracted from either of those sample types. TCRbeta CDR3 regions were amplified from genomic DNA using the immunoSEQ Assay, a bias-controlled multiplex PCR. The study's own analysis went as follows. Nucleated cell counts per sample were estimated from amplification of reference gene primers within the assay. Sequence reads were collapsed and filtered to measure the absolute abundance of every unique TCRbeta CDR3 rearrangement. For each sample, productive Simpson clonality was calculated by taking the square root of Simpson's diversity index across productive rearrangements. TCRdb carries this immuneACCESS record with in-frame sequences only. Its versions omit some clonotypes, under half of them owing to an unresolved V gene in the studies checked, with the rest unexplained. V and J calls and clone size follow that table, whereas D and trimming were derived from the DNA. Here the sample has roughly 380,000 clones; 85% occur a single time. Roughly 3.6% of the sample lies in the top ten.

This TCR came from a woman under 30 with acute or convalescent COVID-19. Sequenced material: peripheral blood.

CDR3 region: CASSYPFGTGSYEQYF. In nucleotides, the sequence is TGTGCCAGCAGTTACCCCTTCGGGACTGGCTCCTACGAGCAGTACTTC. The chain joins TRBV28 to TRBJ2-7; a tentative D call is TRBD2 (6 bases match). CDR1 and CDR2 are read off the germline V gene as MDHEN and SYDVKM. V drops 4 bases and J drops 0 bases, leaving 16 bases in between. Inclusive of the bounding cysteine and phenylalanine, the CDR3 is 16 residues long. The CDR3 DNA has 48 bases and is translated from base 1.